The TCR beta chain under discussion was sequenced for a study of human T cells and chemical hapten exposure. Per the germline V gene, CDR1 is SGHRS and CDR2 is YFSETQ. The length of the CDR3 is 16 residues. Trimming took 3 bases from V and 0 from J; bases not matched to a gene: 9. This clonotype was detected a few times. The sample's time point: patch test 1, 2 weeks after DPC sensitization. Documented treatment: therapeutic diphenylcyclopropenone sensitization with weekly scalp DPC. Each CDR3 protein is one row after TCRdb ran MiXCR on the RACE reads. Here the sample spans more than 90,000 distinct CDR3 sequences, about 10% being singletons.

This sequence originates from a man aged 35-49 years with alopecia areata. Some clones in this sample may be carry-over from other donors' samples. The chain employs TRBV5-1 and TRBJ2-7; 7 nucleotides align to TRBD2. The specimen was whole blood, collected in connection with sensitization to the hapten diphenylcyclopropenone (DPC). As DNA, the CDR3 is TGCGCCAGCAGCTCGCCGGGGAGCGGGACCTCCTACGAGCAGTACTTC. This codes for CASSSPGSGTSYEQYF.